These 30 T cell receptor beta chains originate from one sample sequenced in a study of cytomegalovirus exposure and HLA in healthy donors. Primers for the PCR totalled 60 Vbeta and 13 Jbeta. Some clones are missing from TCRdb's copy, which holds only in-frame ones; the method was immunoSEQ multiplex PCR. The sample lists roughly 71,000 clones, around 70% occurring once. Sequenced sample: PBMCs. The receptors stem from a human donor in good health.

The chain combines TRBV9 with TRBJ2-5; 7 bases line up with TRBD2. The J segment lost 4 bases and the V segment lost 0 bases, leaving 0 bases of the junction unmatched. CDR3 length: 13 amino acids. Germline V gene sequence: CDR1 SGDLS, CDR2 YYNGEE. For the CDR3, the DNA is TGTGCCAGCAGCGTAGTAGCGGGAGAGACCCAGTACTTC. Amino acid sequence: CASSVVAGETQYF.

The V and J genes are TRBV5-1 and TRBJ1-2, with D tentatively TRBD1 (6 bases). Germline loops: CDR1 SGHRS, CDR2 YFSETQ. The CDR3 spans 14 residues. V was clipped by 3 bases and J by 3 bases, with 12 bases between them. The CDR3 region has the DNA TGCGCCAGCAGCTACAGGGTTGGCGACTATGGCTACACCTTC. It codes for CASSYRVGDYGYTF. The variable domain in full, completed from reference TRBV5-1 and TRBJ1-2, reads KAGVTQTPRYLIKTRGQQVTLSCSPISGHRSVSWYQQTPGQGLQFLFEYFSETQRNKGNFPGRFSGRQFSNSRSEMNVSTLELGDSALYLCASSYRVGDYGYTFGSGTRLTVV.

This clone has only a few counts. The chain uses TRBV11-2 and TRBJ1-1; D is ambiguous. The CDR3 covers 13 residues. V was clipped by 2 bases and J by 8 bases, with 12 bases between them. Germline V CDR1 and CDR2: SGHAT, FQNNGV. The CDR3 DNA sequence: TGTGCCAGCAGCTTAACATCGGAGAGGGAAGCTTTCTTT. It codes for CASSLTSEREAFF.

This clone was seen once. The V and J genes are TRBV9 and TRBJ2-1, with 11 bases fitting TRBD2. The length of the CDR3 is 16 residues. V trimming: 4 bases; J trimming: 6 bases; junction bases outside the gene matches: 9. The germline V gene has CDR1 SGDLS and CDR2 YYNGEE. This CDR3 reads CASSPWTSGPFNEQFF. The DNA for the CDR3 is TGTGCCAGCAGCCCATGGACTAGCGGGCCCTTCAATGAGCAGTTCTTC.

This chain joins TRBV5-6 and TRBJ2-2; D gene ambiguous. V was pared by 0 bases and J by 2 bases, with 8 bases between. The V gene's germline CDR1 is SGHDT and CDR2 YYEEEE. This CDR3 spans 15 amino acids. The CDR3 reads CASSLGAQNTGELFF. CDR3 bases: TGTGCCAGCAGCTTGGGGGCGCAAAACACCGGGGAGCTGTTTTTT.

The chain couples TRBV4-1 to TRBJ2-3, with 7 bases identical to TRBD1. The germline V gene has CDR1 MGHRA and CDR2 YSYEKL. The length of the CDR3 is 15 residues. Germline trimming cut 5 bases from V and 2 bases from J; bases unmatched to any gene: 7. DNA of the CDR3: TGCGCCAGCAGCAAGCAGGGGGTGTACACAGATACGCAGTATTTT. This gives the protein CASSKQGVYTDTQYF.

This chain uses TRBV30 with TRBJ2-2, with a tentative D call TRBD2 (5 bases). The CDR3 runs 14 residues. Germline CDR1 GTSNPN, CDR2 SVGIG (reference sequence). V was pared by 5 bases and J by 4 bases, with 14 bases between. The DNA of the CDR3 is TGTGCCTGGGACGAGAGCGGACCCACCGGGGAGCTGTTTTTT. Its protein is CAWDESGPTGELFF.

This chain uses TRBV9 with TRBJ2-2; 9 bases map to TRBD2. V was clipped by 0 bases and J by 8 bases; unmatched bases: 17. The CDR3 runs to 19 residues. The germline V gene encodes CDR1 SGDLS and CDR2 YYNGEE. The CDR3 is CASSVADRTSAIGGGELFF. The CDR3 nucleotides are TGTGCCAGCAGCGTAGCAGACCGGACTAGCGCCATCGGAGGGGGGGAGCTGTTTTTT.

This clone was seen a single time. CDR3 sequence reads: CAWKVLAGGSYEQYF. CDR3 bases: TGTGCCTGGAAAGTATTAGCGGGGGGGTCCTACGAGCAGTACTTC. V gene TRBV30 combines with J gene TRBJ2-5; TRBD2 matches 11 bases. With the DNA end fitting TRBJ2-7 better, the J assignment may be wrong. This CDR3 comprises 15 residues. Germline CDR1 is GTSNPN and CDR2 is SVGIG (reference sequence).

CDR3 amino acids: CATSRANTEAFF. In DNA, the CDR3 is TGTGCCACCAGCAGGGCGAACACTGAAGCTTTCTTT. The rearrangement links TRBV15 to TRBJ1-1, with D uncertain. This CDR3 spans 12 amino acids. V lost 3 bases to trimming and J lost 1 base, with 3 bases between them. Germline lookup yields CDR1 LNHNV and CDR2 YYDKDF (reference sequence).

This clone was recorded a few times. The chain employs TRBV30 and TRBJ2-7; possible D gene TRBD2, 6 bases. Germline V lookup: CDR1 GTSNPN, CDR2 SVGIG (reference sequence). This CDR3 spans 12 amino acids. V was trimmed by 4 bases and J by 3 bases, leaving 10 bases between them. As DNA, the CDR3 is TGTGCCTGGAAAAGGGGACTCTACGAGCAGTACTTC. This codes for CAWKRGLYEQYF. Complete variable domain (other parts from reference TRBV30 and TRBJ2-7): SQTIHQWPATLVQPVGSPLSLECTVEGTSNPNLYWYRQAAGRGLQLLFYSVGIGQISSEVPQNLSASRPQDRQFILSSKKLLLSDSGFYLCAWKRGLYEQYFGPGTRLTVT.

The chain joins TRBV7-3 to TRBJ2-5, with 8 bases that match TRBD2. Germline V lookup: CDR1 SGHTA, CDR2 FQGTGA. This CDR3 is 15 amino acids long. The J segment lost 4 bases and the V segment lost 5 bases, leaving 9 bases of the junction unmatched. This CDR3 reads CASSPSGRVGETQYF. The CDR3 nucleotides are TGTGCCAGCAGCCCCTCCGGGAGGGTGGGAGAGACCCAGTACTTC. Complete variable domain (other parts from reference TRBV7-3 and TRBJ2-5): GAGVSQTPSNKVTEKGKYVELRCDPISGHTALYWYRQSLGQGPEFLIYFQGTGAADDSGLPNDRFFAVRPEGSVSTLKIQRTERGDSAVYLCASSPSGRVGETQYFGPGTRLLVL.

The chain has TRBV6-1 and TRBJ2-5; 7 nucleotides match TRBD1. The CDR3 totals 12 residues. In germline, CDR1 is MNHNS, CDR2 SASEGT. The trim removed 5 bases at V and 11 bases at J, leaving 8 bases unmatched. The CDR3 DNA follows: TGTGCCAGCAGTACAGGGGTGAGAGAGCAGTACTTC. It specifies CASSTGVREQYF.

This clone is labeled medium-sized (0.01 to 0.1%). This chain links TRBV25-1 with TRBJ1-5, with D possibly TRBD1 on 5 matching bases. The germline CDR1 and CDR2 sequences are MGHDK and SYGVNS. Trimming shortened V by 3 bases and J by 3 bases, and 9 bases separated the two germline ends. This CDR3 region has 14 residues. CDR3 sequence reads: CASSEEQVNQPQHF. The DNA of the CDR3 is TGTGCCAGCAGTGAGGAACAGGTCAATCAGCCCCAGCATTTT.

The CDR3 spells CASEHMATGQSEQYF. The CDR3 DNA follows: TGTGCCAGCGAACACATGGCGACAGGGCAGTCCGAGCAGTACTTC. This chain connects TRBV2 to TRBJ2-7, with TRBD1 matching over 7 bases. The V gene's germline CDR1 is SNHLY and CDR2 FYNNEI. This CDR3 is 15 amino acids long. The V segment lost 8 bases and the J segment 6 bases; nucleotides outside the gene matches: 16. Combining the CDR3 with reference TRBV2 and TRBJ2-7 gives the whole variable domain EPEVTQTPSHQVTQMGQEVILRCVPISNHLYFYWYRQILGQKVEFLVSFYNNEISEKSEIFDDQFSVERPDGSNFTLKIRSTKLEDSAMYFCASEHMATGQSEQYFGPGTRLTVT.

The V gene is TRBV9, the J gene TRBJ2-1, with 12 bases fitting TRBD2. V trimming: 4 bases; J trimming: 8 bases; junction bases outside the gene matches: 7. The CDR3 extends over 15 amino acids. CDR1 is SGDLS and CDR2 is YYNGEE in the germline V gene. The CDR3 is CASSPTSGSFDEQFF. The CDR3 nucleotides are TGTGCCAGCAGCCCGACTAGCGGGAGCTTCGATGAGCAGTTCTTC.

V and J are TRBV5-5 and TRBJ2-2; D is uncertain. The germline V and J ends were trimmed by 7 bases and 1 base, with 8 bases remaining between them. Germline CDR1 is SGHKS and CDR2 is YYEKEE (reference sequence). CDR3 size: 13 residues. This CDR3 is CASSNGNTGELFF. CDR3 bases: TGTGCCAGCTCTAATGGGAACACCGGGGAGCTGTTTTTT.

The chain links TRBV5-1 to TRBJ1-3, with D possibly TRBD1 on 5 matching bases. Germline V gene data show CDR1 as SGHRS and CDR2 as YFSETQ. V was cut by 4 bases and J by 8 bases, with 13 bases left in between. This CDR3 contains 13 residues. The CDR3: CASSPSGQDTIYF. In DNA, the CDR3 is TGCGCCAGCAGCCCTTCTGGACAAGACACCATATATTTT.

V gene TRBV27 combines with J gene TRBJ1-2, with TRBD1 as a possible D gene (6 bases). The CDR3 is 14 residues long. Germline V gene lookup returns CDR1 MNHEY and CDR2 SMNVEV (reference sequence). With 6 bases removed from V and 5 bases from J, the gap between germline ends came to 16 bases. CDR3: CASSREGGGYGYTF. DNA for the CDR3: TGTGCCAGCAGCCGTGAGGGGGGAGGGTATGGCTACACCTTC.

This sequence joins TRBV19 and TRBJ1-2; a weak D match, TRBD1 (6 bases). The CDR3 spans 14 residues. V lost 9 bases and J 4 bases, leaving 18 bases between the germline ends. Germline V lookup: CDR1 LNHDA, CDR2 SQIVND (reference sequence). DNA of the CDR3: TGTGCCAGCCTTCCCAGGGGCTTGGGCTATGGCTACACCTTC. It translates to CASLPRGLGYGYTF.

The chain combines TRBV7-8 with TRBJ2-5; 10 nucleotides line up with TRBD2. CDR3 length equals 16 residues. Germline lookup yields CDR1 SGHVS and CDR2 FQNEAQ. V gave up 5 bases and J gave up 4 bases; unmatched junction bases: 10. The CDR3 nucleotides are TGTGCCAGCAGCCGTTACACTAGCGGGATCGGAGAGACCCAGTACTTC. Its protein product is CASSRYTSGIGETQYF.

V is TRBV2 and J is TRBJ2-7; no reliable D call. Trimming took 9 bases from V and 7 from J, leaving 16 bases between them. Germline CDR1 is SNHLY and CDR2 is FYNNEI. The CDR3 loop spans 12 amino acids. In DNA, the CDR3 is TGTGCCAGTCAGCTAGTGACGCGGGAGCAGTACTTC. Translation gives CASQLVTREQYF.

The chain couples TRBV13 to TRBJ2-1, with TRBD2 identical over 9 bases. V lost 4 bases to trimming and J lost 4 bases; unmatched junction nucleotides: 5. This CDR3 has 15 residues. The germline CDR1 and CDR2 sequences are PRHDT and FYEKMQ (reference sequence). The chain's CDR3 is CASSSGLARYNEQFF. The CDR3 region has the DNA TGTGCCAGCAGCTCGGGACTAGCTCGTTACAATGAGCAGTTCTTC.

This clone is deemed medium-sized. V usage is TRBV10-2 and J usage is TRBJ1-1, with D uncertain. CDR1 is WSHSY, CDR2 SAAADI, per germline. The ends were cut back, 6 bases at V and 1 base at J, with 9 bases in the middle. This CDR3 region has 13 residues. CDR3 protein: CASSRIGNTEAFF. The CDR3 nucleotides are TGCGCCAGCAGCCGTATCGGGAACACTGAAGCTTTCTTT.

V is TRBV6-6 and J is TRBJ2-2; 10 bases agree with TRBD2. Germline-derived CDR1 and CDR2 are MNHNY and SVGAGI (reference sequence). Trimming at V came to 2 bases and at J to 6 bases, leaving 3 bases not matched to a gene. The CDR3 sequence is 15 residues long. The CDR3 DNA sequence: TGTGCCAGCAGTTACGCTAGCGGGAGTGCCGGGGAGCTGTTTTTT. It is translated as CASSYASGSAGELFF.

Only a few counts were recorded for this clone. The chain recombines TRBV5-4 with TRBJ2-1; D is unresolved. The CDR3 runs to 12 residues. Trimming took off 5 bases at V and 5 bases at J, with 8 bases between the two ends. Germline V gene lookup returns CDR1 SGHNT and CDR2 YYREEE (reference sequence). The CDR3 region is CASRLDNNEQFF. The CDR3 bases are TGTGCCAGCAGGTTAGACAACAATGAGCAGTTCTTC.

V is TRBV7-3 and J is TRBJ2-3; TRBD1 might be the D (5 bases). The V gene lost 5 bases and the J gene lost 4 bases, with 7 bases spanning the gap. This CDR3 has 12 residues. CDR1 is SGHTA and CDR2 is FQGTGA in the germline V gene. This chain's CDR3 is CASSPTADTQYF. Written as DNA, the CDR3 is TGTGCCAGCAGCCCGACAGCAGATACGCAGTATTTT.

The sample holds a few counts of this clone. The chain is built from TRBV6-6 and TRBJ1-5, with a weak D call TRBD1 (6 bases). The CDR3 runs 16 residues. Germline V gene sequence: CDR1 MNHNY, CDR2 SVGAGI (reference sequence). Trimming took 0 bases from V and 4 from J, leaving 13 bases between them. The CDR3 is CASSYSTPGANQPQHF. The CDR3 DNA sequence: TGTGCCAGCAGTTACTCGACCCCAGGGGCTAATCAGCCCCAGCATTTT.

This rearrangement joins TRBV6-6 to TRBJ2-7, with 8 bases aligning to TRBD2. The V segment lost 8 bases and the J segment 4 bases; nucleotides outside the gene matches: 16. Germline CDR1 and CDR2: MNHNY and SVGAGI (reference sequence). There are 16 residues in the CDR3. This CDR3 is CASGVFAGGGRYEQYF. Here the CDR3 DNA reads TGTGCCAGCGGGGTATTTGCGGGAGGCGGCCGTTACGAGCAGTACTTC.

This clone was observed a handful of times. This chain connects TRBV7-2 to TRBJ1-2; 8 nucleotides agree with TRBD1. The germline CDR1 and CDR2 sequences are SGHTA and FQGNSA. The length of the CDR3 is 14 residues. V shed 5 bases, J shed 8 bases, and the junction held 10 bases outside the gene matches. The CDR3 spells CASSPRTGSGGYTF. The DNA of the CDR3 is TGTGCCAGCAGCCCCCGGACAGGGTCCGGAGGCTACACCTTC.